The TCR beta chain under discussion was sequenced for a study of cytomegalovirus exposure and HLA in healthy donors. The V gene's germline CDR1 is SGHNT and CDR2 YYREEE (reference sequence). The CDR3 sequence is 18 residues long. The ends lost 6 bases at V and 1 base at J; junction bases unmatched: 17. Data came from immunoSEQ multiplex PCR; TCRdb stores just in-frame clones and leaves some out. This repertoire shows some 87,000 clones, 96% found once; its top ten account for about 1.3%. The receptor's source is a woman aged 18 to 35 in good health and CMV-seronegative. The material sequenced was PBMCs. This sequence joins TRBV5-4 and TRBJ2-5; 8 nucleotides match TRBD1. The DNA of the CDR3 is TGTGCCAGCACCAGGGGGGCCCTGGGTCAGGGGGCCCAAGAGACCCAGTACTTC. This sequence encodes CASTRGALGQGAQETQYF.